Following are 23 T cell receptor beta chains from one sample sequenced in a study of blood T cell repertoires in COVID-19 (dated by TCRdb to 2020 to 2022). The library came from the immunoSEQ multiplex PCR assay. In TCRdb, the immuneACCESS table is reduced to in-frame sequences with V and J assigned. These tables do not hold every clone; where another copy was compared, an unresolved V gene accounts for under half, and the others remain unexplained. This sample has about 300,000 clones in its table, and around 80% of those were observed once. In total, the top ten clones hold around 1.2% of the sample. Material: peripheral blood. These receptors were obtained from a woman in her forties or fifties with acute or convalescent COVID-19.

The rearrangement joins TRBV27 to TRBJ2-1; TRBD1 matches 9 bases. CDR1 is MNHEY, CDR2 SMNVEV, per germline (reference sequence). The length of the CDR3 is 16 residues. V lost 5 bases and J lost 6; bases outside the gene matches: 11. The CDR3 sequence is CASSPRSGQGRNEQFF. The CDR3 bases are TGTGCCAGCAGTCCACGCTCGGGACAGGGTCGCAATGAGCAGTTCTTC.

The V call is TRBV15, the J call TRBJ1-4; 7 nucleotides match TRBD1. Looked up from germline, CDR1 is LNHNV and CDR2 is YYDKDF (reference sequence). The ends lost 5 bases at V and 4 bases at J; junction bases unmatched: 16. The CDR3 has 18 residues. The CDR3 is CATSPGPGQKTFNEKLFF. CDR3 bases: TGTGCCACCAGCCCCGGCCCGGGACAGAAAACTTTTAATGAAAAACTGTTTTTT. The variable domain in full, with the rest retrieved from reference TRBV15 and TRBJ1-4, is DAMVIQNPRYQVTQFGKPVTLSCSQTLNHNVMYWYQQKSSQAPKLLFHYYDKDFNNEADTPDNFQSRRPNTSFCFLDIRSPGLGDTAMYLCATSPGPGQKTFNEKLFFGSGTQLSVL.

The chain employs TRBV2 and TRBJ2-3; maybe TRBD2 (7 bases). V was cut by 8 bases and J by 1 base, with 10 bases left in between. The CDR3 sequence is 13 residues long. CDR1 is SNHLY, CDR2 FYNNEI, per germline. The CDR3 DNA is TGTGCCAGCGGGGGGGCCCGCACAGATACGCAGTATTTT. Translated: CASGGARTDTQYF.

This clone turned up a few times. The genes are TRBV27 and TRBJ2-1; a weak D match, TRBD2 (5 bases). Per the germline V gene, CDR1 is MNHEY and CDR2 is SMNVEV (reference sequence). Trimming removed 6 bases from V and 3 bases from J, with 15 bases in between. The CDR3 consists of 15 residues. CDR3: CASSPRGHVYNEQFF. In nucleotides, the CDR3 is TGTGCCAGCAGCCCCCGGGGTCACGTCTACAATGAGCAGTTCTTC.

In DNA, the CDR3 is TGTGCCTGGACCAAACCATCAGGGGGCCTGGACACCAACGTCCTGACTTTC. Translating it yields CAWTKPSGGLDTNVLTF. The chain links TRBV30 to TRBJ2-6; 8 bases match TRBD1. CDR3 length: 17 residues. Germline CDR1 reads GTSNPN; CDR2 reads SVGIG (reference sequence). The ends lost 4 bases at V and 8 bases at J; junction bases unmatched: 16.

The chain is built from TRBV7-2 and TRBJ2-5; D call uncertain. The germline V gene has CDR1 SGHTA and CDR2 FQGNSA. Trimming cost V 3 bases and J 4 bases, with 12 bases left between them. The length of the CDR3 is 14 residues. CDR3 region: CASSLSRSLETQYF. Written as DNA, the CDR3 is TGTGCCAGCAGCTTGTCGCGATCACTAGAGACCCAGTACTTC.

The rearrangement uses TRBV3-1 (or the pseudogene TRBV3-2) and TRBJ2-5; TRBD2 is a possible D gene (7 bases). The CDR3 extends over 15 amino acids. V was trimmed by 8 bases and J by 2 bases, leaving 18 bases between them. The germline gives CDR1 LGHDT, CDR2 YNNKEL (reference sequence). CDR3 DNA: TGTGCCAGCCGGTATGAGGGGGGGAGGCAAGAGACCCAGTACTTC. Protein: CASRYEGGRQETQYF.

The chain is built from TRBV18 and TRBJ1-3; D might be TRBD1 (6 bases). This CDR3 is 14 amino acids long. The germline V gene has CDR1 KGHSH and CDR2 LQKENI. Trimming cost V 5 bases and J 8 bases, with 16 bases left between them. For the CDR3, the DNA is TGTGCCAGCTCATCCGACCAGGGGTTTGACACCATATATTTT. It codes for CASSSDQGFDTIYF.

V and J are TRBV19 and TRBJ2-1, with 7 bases that match TRBD1. Losses at the gene ends were 6 bases for V and 5 bases for J; bases not matched to a gene: 7. The CDR3 extends over 14 amino acids. Germline V gene sequence: CDR1 LNHDA, CDR2 SQIVND (reference sequence). CDR3 loop: CASSPQGDHNEQFF. Here the CDR3 DNA reads TGTGCCAGTAGCCCCCAGGGGGACCACAATGAGCAGTTCTTC.

This clone has a single count. The V and J genes are TRBV3-1 (or the pseudogene TRBV3-2) and TRBJ2-7; 13 bases are a match to TRBD2. The CDR3 length is 15 residues. The ends lost 3 bases at V and 7 bases at J; junction bases unmatched: 6. Germline loops: CDR1 LGHDT, CDR2 YNNKEL (reference sequence). The CDR3 DNA follows: TGTGCCAGCAGCCAGGGAACTAGCGGGAGGGATGAGCAGTACTTC. Protein sequence: CASSQGTSGRDEQYF.

This chain joins TRBV9 and TRBJ2-5; D remains ambiguous. The germline V gene has CDR1 SGDLS and CDR2 YYNGEE. Trimming stripped 3 bases from V and 5 bases from J, with 14 bases between. The CDR3 covers 14 residues. In nucleotides, the CDR3 is TGTGCCAGCAGCGCCCCCATCCCCCCCGAGACCCAGTACTTC. As protein: CASSAPIPPETQYF.

The gene calls are TRBV10-3 and TRBJ1-4; TRBD1 matches 7 bases. The V gene's germline CDR1 is ENHRY and CDR2 SYGVKD. V lost 3 bases and J lost 8; bases outside the gene matches: 9. This CDR3 has 15 amino acids. This CDR3 reads CAISDAGTAQEKLFF. In nucleotides, the CDR3 is TGTGCCATCAGTGACGCCGGGACAGCCCAAGAAAAACTGTTTTTT.

As regards this clone: This CDR3 is also generated by other DNA sequences in the sample. The chain carries TRBV3-1 (or the pseudogene TRBV3-2) and TRBJ1-2; D is unresolved. V was cut by 2 bases and J by 3 bases, with 10 bases left in between. The CDR3 covers 14 residues. Germline CDR1 LGHDT, CDR2 YNNKEL (reference sequence). CDR3 sequence reads: CASSQLAGDYGYTF. Written as DNA, the CDR3 is TGTGCCAGCAGCCAACTGGCCGGGGACTATGGCTACACCTTC.

The chain is built from TRBV2 and TRBJ2-7; D is ambiguous. The CDR3 has 11 amino acids. From germline, CDR1 is SNHLY and CDR2 FYNNEI. Deletions cut 9 bases from V and 0 bases from J, with 6 bases between. The CDR3 region is CASSISYEQYF. As DNA, the CDR3 is TGTGCCAGTTCAATCTCCTACGAGCAGTACTTC.

The genes are TRBV7-9 and TRBJ1-5, with 7 bases matching TRBD1. This CDR3 has 13 amino acids. The germline gives CDR1 SEHNR, CDR2 FQNEAQ (reference sequence). The junction had 3 bases not matched to a gene; V was cut back by 5 bases and J by 5 bases. In nucleotides, the CDR3 is TGTGCCAGCAGCCCCGGGACAGATCAGCCCCAGCATTTT. Residues: CASSPGTDQPQHF.

The genes are TRBV24-1 and TRBJ2-2, with TRBD2 identical over 7 bases. There are 15 residues in the CDR3. Unmatched junction bases numbered 7, after V lost 8 bases and J lost 2 bases. Per germline, CDR1 KGHDR and CDR2 SFDVKD. In DNA, the CDR3 is TGTGCCACCACGAGTGCGGGGGTAAACACCGGGGAGCTGTTTTTT. Protein sequence: CATTSAGVNTGELFF.

The chain combines TRBV19 with TRBJ2-7, with D maybe TRBD2 (5 bases). V lost 3 bases and J lost 3, with 15 bases in between. Germline CDR1 LNHDA, CDR2 SQIVND (reference sequence). There are 15 residues in the CDR3. CDR3 in amino acids: CASSMKSGRFYEQYF. The CDR3 region has the DNA TGTGCCAGTAGTATGAAGAGCGGACGGTTCTACGAGCAGTACTTC.

The chain is built from TRBV3-1 (or the pseudogene TRBV3-2) and TRBJ2-7; D is uncertain. Germline CDR1 reads LGHDT; CDR2 reads YNNKEL (reference sequence). The length of the CDR3 is 12 residues. The V gene lost 3 bases and the J gene lost 7 bases, with 10 bases spanning the gap. The CDR3 region is CASSHFSEEQYF. The CDR3 nucleotides are TGTGCCAGCAGCCATTTCTCCGAGGAGCAGTACTTC.

This clone showed up just a few times. The chain joins TRBV5-6 to TRBJ1-1, with D possibly TRBD1 on 5 matching bases. The CDR3 length is 16 residues. The V end lost 4 bases, the J end lost 4 bases, and 20 bases lay between the germline ends. Germline-derived CDR1 and CDR2 are SGHDT and YYEEEE. This CDR3 reads CASSAGLSRTSTEAFF. CDR3 DNA: TGTGCCAGCAGCGCGGGACTCTCCCGGACGTCCACTGAAGCTTTCTTT.

V and J are TRBV25-1 and TRBJ1-2; 11 positions agree with TRBD1. This CDR3 has 16 amino acids. V lost 4 bases to trimming and J lost 4 bases; unmatched junction nucleotides: 8. Germline V gene sequence: CDR1 MGHDK, CDR2 SYGVNS. The CDR3 loop reads CASSAGTGGVSYGYTF. CDR3 DNA sequence: TGTGCCAGCAGTGCGGGGACAGGGGGAGTTAGCTATGGCTACACCTTC.

The chain employs TRBV29-1 and TRBJ1-2; maybe TRBD1 (5 bases). Germline CDR1 reads SQVTM; CDR2 reads ANQGSEA. The CDR3 totals 12 residues. V lost 5 bases and J lost 4, with 11 bases in between. In DNA, the CDR3 is TGCAGCGTTAGGGAGGGGATCTATGGCTACACCTTC. Translated, it gives CSVREGIYGYTF. Complete variable domain (other parts from reference TRBV29-1 and TRBJ1-2): SAVISQKPSRDICQRGTSLTIQCQVDSQVTMMFWYRQQPGQSLTLIATANQGSEATYESGFVIDKFPISRPNLTFSTLTVSNMSPEDSSIYLCSVREGIYGYTFGSGTRLTVV.

The chain links TRBV5-3 to TRBJ1-1; 7 nucleotides align to TRBD1. TRBV5-3 belongs to the ORF category, with a function that is uncertain. The trim removed 0 bases at V and 0 bases at J, leaving 11 bases unmatched. The CDR3 consists of 18 residues. CDR3 loop: CARSLVSGGLLMNTEAFF. Written as DNA, the CDR3 is TGTGCCAGAAGCTTGGTGTCAGGGGGACTCCTCATGAACACTGAAGCTTTCTTT.

The CDR3 is CASSLSVAGRTNQPQHF. The CDR3 bases are TGTGCCAGCAGTTTATCTGTGGCGGGAAGGACTAATCAGCCCCAGCATTTT. The J gene is TRBJ1-5, the V gene TRBV27; D is unresolved. CDR1 and CDR2 from the germline V gene are MNHEY and SMNVEV (reference sequence). V lost 0 bases, J lost 4 bases, and 16 bases lay in between. The CDR3 runs 17 residues.